The source of this T cell receptor beta chain is a study of blood T cell repertoires in COVID-19 (dated by TCRdb to about 2020). With regard to the full study: Samples from collaborators originated in the United States, Italy and Spain and spanned both the acute and convalescent phases of COVID-19. The prospective study material was composed of cDNA or gDNA derived from T cells, B-cell-depleted T cells, or PBMCs. Subjects who had been exposed to COVID-19, were actively infected with it, or had recovered from it provided the deeply sampled blood TCRbeta repertoires that made up the dataset. The repertoires were made available in a free public database intended to serve as a resource for research on the immune response to SARS-CoV-2. Samples were obtained from the ongoing ImmuneRACE study (first 160 participants) and from some 1,200 subjects provided by 6 global collaborators. The sample metadata nearly always contained a de-identified subject ID, COVID-19 status, age in years and sex. Where available, HLA class I and class II types were taken from metadata supplied by the sample provider and were not determined by assay-based typing. On the study overall, not on this receptor specifically: The quantity of clinical and demographic metadata differed by source and by participant and was supplied without curation.

The immunoSEQ Assay, a bias-controlled multiplex PCR, was used to amplify TCRbeta CDR3 regions from genomic DNA. As for the authors' bioinformatics: The number of nucleated cells in each sample was estimated by amplification of reference gene primers within the assay. Sequence reads were collapsed and filtered to measure the absolute abundance of every unique TCRbeta CDR3 rearrangement. For each sample, productive Simpson clonality was calculated as the square root of Simpson's diversity index across productive rearrangements. Drawn from immuneACCESS, this table holds only the in-frame rearrangements with V and J called that TCRdb kept. Clones are partly lost; checked studies trace under half to an unresolved V gene and leave the rest unexplained. D and trimming come from the DNA, and the V and J calls and clone size come from that table. The sample includes around 260,000 clones, with around 87% observed a single time. Roughly 2.5% of the sample is held by the ten biggest clonotypes.

Collaborating institutions collected whole blood in K2EDTA tubes following their own protocols. For TCRbeta analysis, collaborator samples were shipped as frozen whole blood, as isolated PBMCs, or as DNA extracted from either sample type. A word on this clone: This clone's antigen is unknown. No much larger clone is present one base from it, and per-base qualities are unavailable.

Counted from cysteine to phenylalanine, this CDR3 has 15 amino acids. Only CDR3 DNA is held: 45 bases, read in frame from base 1. V and J lose 4 bases and 9 bases, and a span of 16 bases separates them. CDR1 and CDR2, per the germline V gene, are SNHLY and FYNNEI. The rearranged segments are TRBV2 and TRBJ1-6, with the D gene not confidently named. Sequences were obtained from peripheral blood. The receptor was isolated from a woman aged 45-65 years with acute or convalescent COVID-19. The DNA sequence is given as TGTGCCAGCAGTGCCACGGGAGGGCGGAGTTCACCCCTCCACTTT. The translation is CASSATGGRSSPLHF.